This paragraph reports one T cell receptor (beta chain). Its antigen is as yet unknown. This record belongs to a study of beta chain features in type 1 diabetes. Study-level points and caveats: Lower insertion and higher deletion counts appeared at VDJ junctions in type 1 diabetes patients.

Since all of the isolated RNA was reverse transcribed, expressed TCRB transcripts were what got sequenced. The method was immunoSEQ multiplex PCR; TCRdb's version includes in-frame clones alone and lacks a portion of them. The top ten hold 0.02% to 0.03% of the sample, which has over 700,000 clones, 17% seen once. The sequencing sample was made of naive CD4+ T cells from blood. The receptor was isolated from a woman aged 18-35 years in good health.

The CDR3 sequence is CASSFGSIFNYGYTF. CDR3 nucleotides: TGTGCCAGCAGTTTTGGGAGTATATTCAACTATGGCTACACCTTC. The chain employs TRBV28 and TRBJ1-2; no clear D gene. This CDR3 spans 15 amino acids. V lost 3 bases to trimming and J lost 2 bases, with 13 bases between them. From germline, CDR1 is MDHEN and CDR2 SYDVKM.